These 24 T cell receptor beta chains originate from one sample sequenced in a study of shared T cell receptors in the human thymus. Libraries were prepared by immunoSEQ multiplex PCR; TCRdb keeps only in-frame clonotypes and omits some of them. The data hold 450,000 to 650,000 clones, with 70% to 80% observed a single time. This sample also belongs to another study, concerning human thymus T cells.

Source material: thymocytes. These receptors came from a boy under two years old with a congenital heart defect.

Written as DNA, the CDR3 is TGTGCCAGCAGCTCTAATTCCCGGGACACCGGCCTTAACACTGAAGCTTTCTTT. Translation gives CASSSNSRDTGLNTEAFF. The rearrangement joins TRBV7-2 to TRBJ1-1, with D perhaps matching TRBD1 (6 bases). CDR1 is SGHTA, CDR2 FQGNSA, per germline. The CDR3 length is 18 residues. The ends were cut back, 4 bases at V and 2 bases at J, with 23 bases in the middle. The variable domain in full, with the rest retrieved from reference TRBV7-2 and TRBJ1-1, is GAGVSQSPSNKVTEKGKDVELRCDPISGHTALYWYRQSLGQGLEFLIYFQGNSAPDKSGLPSDRFSAERTGGSVSTLTIQRTQQEDSAVYLCASSSNSRDTGLNTEAFFGQGTRLTVV.

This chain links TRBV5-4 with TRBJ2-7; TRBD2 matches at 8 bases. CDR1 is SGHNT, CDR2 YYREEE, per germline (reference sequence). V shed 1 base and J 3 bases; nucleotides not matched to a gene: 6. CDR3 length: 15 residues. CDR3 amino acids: CASSLLAGGFYEQYF. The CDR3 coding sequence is TGTGCCAGCAGCTTGCTCGCGGGAGGCTTCTACGAGCAGTACTTC.

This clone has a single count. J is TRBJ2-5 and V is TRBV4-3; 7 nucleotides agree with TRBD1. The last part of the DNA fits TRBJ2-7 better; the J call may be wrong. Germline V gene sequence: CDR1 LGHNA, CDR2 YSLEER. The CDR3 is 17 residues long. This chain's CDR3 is CASSQDYRQGEVYEQYF. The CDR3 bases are TGCGCCAGCAGCCAAGATTATCGACAGGGCGAGGTCTACGAGCAGTACTTC.

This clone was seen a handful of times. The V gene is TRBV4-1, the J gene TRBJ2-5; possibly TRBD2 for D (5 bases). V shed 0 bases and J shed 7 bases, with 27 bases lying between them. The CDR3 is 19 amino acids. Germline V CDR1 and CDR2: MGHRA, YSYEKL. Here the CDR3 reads CASSQELPSPASPGVTQYF. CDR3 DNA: TGCGCCAGCAGCCAAGAACTCCCGAGCCCGGCCTCGCCCGGGGTGACCCAGTACTTC.

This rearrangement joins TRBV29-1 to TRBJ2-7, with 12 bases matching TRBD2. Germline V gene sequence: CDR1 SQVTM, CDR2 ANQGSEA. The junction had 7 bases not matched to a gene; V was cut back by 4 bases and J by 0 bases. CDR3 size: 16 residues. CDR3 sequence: CSVGLAGVTRSYEQYF. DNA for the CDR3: TGCAGCGTTGGACTAGCGGGAGTTACCCGCTCCTACGAGCAGTACTTC.

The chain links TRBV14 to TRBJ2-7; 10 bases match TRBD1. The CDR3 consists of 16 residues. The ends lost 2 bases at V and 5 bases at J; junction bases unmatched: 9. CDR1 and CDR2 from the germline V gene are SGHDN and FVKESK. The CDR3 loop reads CASSQNIRTGGDEQYF. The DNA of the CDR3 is TGTGCCAGCAGCCAAAATATACGGACAGGGGGGGACGAGCAGTACTTC.

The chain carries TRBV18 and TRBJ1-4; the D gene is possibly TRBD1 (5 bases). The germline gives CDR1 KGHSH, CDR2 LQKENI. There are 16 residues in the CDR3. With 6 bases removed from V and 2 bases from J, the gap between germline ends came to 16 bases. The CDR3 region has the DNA TGTGCCAGCTCCTCCGTGGGGCCTCAGACTAATGAAAAACTGTTTTTT. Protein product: CASSSVGPQTNEKLFF.

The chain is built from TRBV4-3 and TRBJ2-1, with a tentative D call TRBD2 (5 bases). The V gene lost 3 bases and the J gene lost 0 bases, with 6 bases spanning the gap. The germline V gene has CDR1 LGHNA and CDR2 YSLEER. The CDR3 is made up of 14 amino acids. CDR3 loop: CASSQDFSYNEQFF. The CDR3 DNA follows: TGCGCCAGCAGCCAGGACTTCTCCTACAATGAGCAGTTCTTC.

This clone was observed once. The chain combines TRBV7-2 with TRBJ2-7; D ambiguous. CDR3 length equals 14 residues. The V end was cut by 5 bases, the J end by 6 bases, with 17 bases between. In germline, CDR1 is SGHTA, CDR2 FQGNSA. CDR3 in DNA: TGTGCCAGCAGCCGCGAAGCTACCCCCCGCGAGCAGTACTTC. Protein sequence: CASSREATPREQYF.

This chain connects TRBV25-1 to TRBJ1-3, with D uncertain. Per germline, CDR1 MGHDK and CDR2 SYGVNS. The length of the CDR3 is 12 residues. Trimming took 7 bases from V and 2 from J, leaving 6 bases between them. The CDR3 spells CASTSPGNTIYF. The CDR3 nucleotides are TGTGCCAGCACTAGTCCTGGAAACACCATATATTTT.

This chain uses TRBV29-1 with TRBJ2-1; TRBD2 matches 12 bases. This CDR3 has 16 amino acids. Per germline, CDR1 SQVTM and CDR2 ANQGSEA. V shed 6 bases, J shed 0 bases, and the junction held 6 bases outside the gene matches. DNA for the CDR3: TGCAGCGTCGCCCGGACTAGCGGGACCTCCTACAATGAGCAGTTCTTC. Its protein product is CSVARTSGTSYNEQFF.

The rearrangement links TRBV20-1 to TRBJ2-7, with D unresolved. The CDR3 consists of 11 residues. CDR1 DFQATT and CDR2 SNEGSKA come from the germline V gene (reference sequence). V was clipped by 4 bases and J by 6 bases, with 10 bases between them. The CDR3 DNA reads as TGCAGTGCTACCCCGCGGAGCGAGCAGTACTTC. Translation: CSATPRSEQYF.

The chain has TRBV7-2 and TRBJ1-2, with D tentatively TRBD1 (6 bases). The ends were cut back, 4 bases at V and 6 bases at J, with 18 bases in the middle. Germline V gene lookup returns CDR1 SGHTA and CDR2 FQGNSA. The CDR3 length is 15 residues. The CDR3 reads CASSSYRGGRDGYTF. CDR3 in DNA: TGTGCCAGCAGCTCTTATAGGGGGGGGAGGGATGGCTACACCTTC.

The CDR3 bases are TGTGCCAGCAGCCGGGACAAGAACACTGAAGCTTTCTTT. As protein: CASSRDKNTEAFF. V and J are TRBV6-4 and TRBJ1-1, with D perhaps matching TRBD1 (6 bases). The CDR3 extends over 13 amino acids. CDR1 and CDR2 (germline): MRHNA, SNTAGT. V was clipped by 6 bases and J by 1 base, with 9 bases between them.

DNA of the CDR3: TGTGCCAGCAGCCGATGGACTCTGGGATTGCGACCACAAGAGACCCAGTACTTC. This gives the protein CASSRWTLGLRPQETQYF. The rearrangement uses TRBV14 and TRBJ2-5; TRBD2 might be the D (5 bases). Germline CDR1 and CDR2: SGHDN and FVKESK. The V end lost 4 bases, the J end lost 2 bases, and 23 bases lay between the germline ends. The CDR3 is 18 amino acids.

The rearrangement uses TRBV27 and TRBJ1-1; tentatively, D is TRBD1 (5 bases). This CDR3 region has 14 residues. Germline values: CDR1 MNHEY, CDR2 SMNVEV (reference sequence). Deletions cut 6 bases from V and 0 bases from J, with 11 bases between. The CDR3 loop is CASSSRVMNTEAFF. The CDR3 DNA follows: TGTGCCAGCAGCTCCAGGGTGATGAACACTGAAGCTTTCTTT.

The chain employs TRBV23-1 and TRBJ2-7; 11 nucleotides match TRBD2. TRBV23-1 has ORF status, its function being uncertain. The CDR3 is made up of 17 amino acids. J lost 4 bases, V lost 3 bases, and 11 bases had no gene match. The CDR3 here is CASSHPTSGSGFYEQYF. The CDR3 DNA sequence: TGCGCCAGCAGTCATCCCACTAGCGGGAGTGGTTTTTACGAGCAGTACTTC.

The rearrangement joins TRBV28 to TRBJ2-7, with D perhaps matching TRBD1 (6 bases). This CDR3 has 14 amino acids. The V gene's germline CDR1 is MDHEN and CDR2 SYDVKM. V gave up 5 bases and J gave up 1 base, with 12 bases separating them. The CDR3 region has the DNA TGTGCCAGCAGTCCACAAGGACAGTCCTACGAGCAGTACTTC. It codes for CASSPQGQSYEQYF.

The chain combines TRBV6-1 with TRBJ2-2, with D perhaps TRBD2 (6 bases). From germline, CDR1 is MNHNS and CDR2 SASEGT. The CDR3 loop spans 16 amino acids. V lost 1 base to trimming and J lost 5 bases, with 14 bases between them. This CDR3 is CASSEGRERLTGELFF. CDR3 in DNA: TGTGCCAGCAGTGAAGGACGGGAGCGGTTAACCGGGGAGCTGTTTTTT.

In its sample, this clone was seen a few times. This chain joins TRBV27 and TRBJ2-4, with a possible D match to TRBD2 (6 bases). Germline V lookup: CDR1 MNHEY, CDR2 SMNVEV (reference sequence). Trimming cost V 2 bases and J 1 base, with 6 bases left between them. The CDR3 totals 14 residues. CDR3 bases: TGTGCCAGCAGTTTACGGGGGGCCAAAAACATTCAGTACTTC. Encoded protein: CASSLRGAKNIQYF.

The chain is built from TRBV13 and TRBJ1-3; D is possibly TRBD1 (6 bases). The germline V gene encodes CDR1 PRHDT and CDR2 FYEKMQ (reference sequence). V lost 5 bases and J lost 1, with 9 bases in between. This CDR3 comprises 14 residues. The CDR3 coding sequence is TGTGCCAGCAGCCCGAGGGGGTCTGGAAACACCATATATTTT. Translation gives CASSPRGSGNTIYF.

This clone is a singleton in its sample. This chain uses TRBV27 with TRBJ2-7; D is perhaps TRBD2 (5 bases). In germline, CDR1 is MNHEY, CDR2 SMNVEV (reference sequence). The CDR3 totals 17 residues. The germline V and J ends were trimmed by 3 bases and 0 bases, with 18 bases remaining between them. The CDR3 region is CASSLGGHGRSSYEQYF. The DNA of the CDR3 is TGTGCCAGCAGTTTGGGCGGGCACGGGCGAAGCTCCTACGAGCAGTACTTC.

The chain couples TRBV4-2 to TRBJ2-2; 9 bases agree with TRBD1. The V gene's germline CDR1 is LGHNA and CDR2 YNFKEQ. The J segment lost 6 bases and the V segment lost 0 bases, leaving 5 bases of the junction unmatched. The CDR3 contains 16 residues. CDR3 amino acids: CASSQDPGQGSGELFF. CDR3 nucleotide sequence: TGTGCCAGCAGCCAAGATCCGGGACAGGGTTCCGGGGAGCTGTTTTTT.

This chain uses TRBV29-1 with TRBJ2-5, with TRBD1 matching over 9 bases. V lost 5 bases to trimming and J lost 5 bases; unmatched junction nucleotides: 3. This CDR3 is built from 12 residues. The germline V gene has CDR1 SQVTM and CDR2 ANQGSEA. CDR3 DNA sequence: TGCAGCGTTACAGGGGGCGCGGAGACCCAGTACTTC. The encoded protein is CSVTGGAETQYF.